Shown below are 10 T cell receptor beta chains from a single sample sequenced in a study of T cell changes during pregnancy in multiple sclerosis (dated by TCRdb to about 2019). The receptor library was made with the immunoSEQ multiplex PCR assay. Entries here come from immuneACCESS through TCRdb and include only in-frame sequences with V and J called. Some clones fail to appear in such tables; in the studies checked, an unresolved V gene covers under half of the shortfall, and the cause of the remainder is unknown. The sample has 55,000 to 85,000 clones on record, about 90% of them singletons. Together, the top ten hold about 0.3% of the sample. Sequenced here: CD4+ T cells from peripheral blood mononuclear cells, sampled after pregnancy. The receptors were sampled from a female donor with multiple sclerosis, enrolled in a pregnancy study.

V usage is TRBV6-8 and J usage is TRBJ1-5; perhaps TRBD1 as D (5 bases). Germline values: CDR1 MNHGY, CDR2 SAAAGT. Trimming removed 2 bases at V and 3 bases at J, with 17 bases between. The CDR3 spans 17 residues. CDR3: CASSYKRDGRYNQPQHF. In nucleotides, the CDR3 is TGTGCCAGCAGTTACAAAAGGGACGGGAGATACAATCAGCCCCAGCATTTT.

This chain uses TRBV11-3 with TRBJ2-3; D possibly corresponds to TRBD1 (5 bases). Deletions cut 1 base from V and 2 bases from J, with 7 bases between. The CDR3 runs to 14 residues. Germline-derived CDR1 and CDR2 are SGHNT and YENEEA. Here the CDR3 DNA reads TGTGCCAGCAGCTTAGGGGGCCCCACAGATACGCAGTATTTT. Translated, it gives CASSLGGPTDTQYF.

This chain uses TRBV5-6 with TRBJ2-5; D possibly corresponds to TRBD2 (5 bases). V shed 6 bases and J shed 0 bases, with 24 bases lying between them. The CDR3 has 18 amino acids. The V gene's germline CDR1 is SGHDT and CDR2 YYEEEE. CDR3: CASTSLLSLRVDQETQYF. The CDR3 nucleotides read TGTGCCAGCACCTCTTTGTTGAGCCTGAGGGTCGACCAAGAGACCCAGTACTTC.

This chain links TRBV7-8 with TRBJ1-5, with 8 bases fitting TRBD1. The CDR3 covers 16 residues. Germline V gives CDR1 SGHVS, CDR2 FQNEAQ. Trimming cost V 4 bases and J 7 bases; bases outside gene matches: 12. CDR3 DNA sequence: TGTGCCAGCAGCTCACAACCGACAGGGGACGGACAGCCCCAGCATTTT. It specifies CASSSQPTGDGQPQHF.

The chain recombines TRBV27 with TRBJ2-7; possibly TRBD2 for D (6 bases). V lost 0 bases and J 4 bases, leaving 13 bases between the germline ends. Germline CDR1 MNHEY, CDR2 SMNVEV (reference sequence). This CDR3 contains 15 residues. The CDR3 DNA sequence: TGTGCCAGCAGTTTATCAGTGCGGGATACTTACGAGCAGTACTTC. Its translation: CASSLSVRDTYEQYF.

V gene TRBV2 combines with J gene TRBJ2-3; 7 bases match TRBD1. The length of the CDR3 is 15 residues. CDR1 is SNHLY and CDR2 is FYNNEI in the germline V gene. Unmatched junction bases numbered 10, after V lost 6 bases and J lost 4 bases. CDR3 sequence reads: CASRTGALLADTQYF. The CDR3 DNA is TGTGCCAGCAGAACAGGGGCCCTTTTGGCAGATACGCAGTATTTT.

The J gene is TRBJ1-2, the V gene TRBV6-5; D is undetermined. With 6 bases removed from V and 5 bases from J, the gap between germline ends came to 16 bases. In germline, CDR1 is MNHEY, CDR2 SVGAGI. CDR3 length: 14 amino acids. The CDR3 sequence is CASSKGLAEYGYTF. CDR3 coding DNA: TGTGCCAGCAGCAAAGGCTTGGCGGAGTATGGCTACACCTTC.

As concerns this clone: One end of the junction varies from germline; a read error may be responsible. The rearrangement joins TRBV7-3 to TRBJ2-1; 10 nucleotides line up with TRBD1. This CDR3 contains 12 residues. Germline CDR1 SGHTA, CDR2 FQGTGA. CDR3 DNA sequence: TGTGCCAGCAGCCTAGACAGGGGGCGGAAGATCTTC. Protein: CASSLDRGRKIF.

V and J are TRBV5-6 and TRBJ2-7, with a weak D call TRBD2 (6 bases). V gave up 0 bases and J gave up 2 bases, with 6 bases separating them. The CDR3 extends over 13 amino acids. CDR1 SGHDT and CDR2 YYEEEE come from the germline V gene. CDR3 residues: CASSLGGTYEQYF. The CDR3 nucleotides are TGTGCCAGCAGCTTGGGCGGGACCTACGAGCAGTACTTC.

This sequence joins TRBV7-8 and TRBJ1-2; unclear D gene. Trimming left V 1 base short and J 4 bases short, with 13 bases between. Germline V gives CDR1 SGHVS, CDR2 FQNEAQ. The CDR3 covers 15 residues. CDR3 protein: CASSLVPGASYGYTF. CDR3 coding DNA: TGTGCCAGCAGCTTAGTACCCGGAGCCTCCTATGGCTACACCTTC. Complete variable domain (other parts from reference TRBV7-8 and TRBJ1-2): GAGVSQSPRYKVAKRGQDVALRCDPISGHVSLFWYQQALGQGPEFLTYFQNEAQLDKSGLPSDRFFAERPEGSVSTLKIQRTQQEDSAVYLCASSLVPGASYGYTFGSGTRLTVV.